The clone carrying this T cell receptor (beta chain) was seen at least ten times. Transcripts of RNA were the source for amplifying TCR beta CDR3 regions. The workflow started with a first-round RT-PCR run with HTBI primers and then moved on to a second-round multiplex PCR. TCRdb reanalysed the multiplex PCR reads using MiXCR and keeps one entry per CDR3 protein. Of approximately 540,000 distinct CDR3 sequences listed, approximately 35% are singletons. This specimen belongs to a study of Graves' ophthalmopathy and Graves' hyperthyroidism. V gave up 6 bases and J gave up 5 bases, with 13 bases separating them. The germline V gene encodes CDR1 MNHEY and CDR2 SVGAGI. CDR3 length: 13 residues.

Sequenced material: peripheral blood or thyroid tissue (not recorded which). This receptor was identified in an adult man with Graves' hyperthyroidism. The gene calls are TRBV6-5 and TRBJ1-2; the D is unclear. CDR3 nucleotide sequence: TGTGCCAGCAGCGAAAGGATTGAGTATGGCTACACCTTC. Protein product: CASSERIEYGYTF.